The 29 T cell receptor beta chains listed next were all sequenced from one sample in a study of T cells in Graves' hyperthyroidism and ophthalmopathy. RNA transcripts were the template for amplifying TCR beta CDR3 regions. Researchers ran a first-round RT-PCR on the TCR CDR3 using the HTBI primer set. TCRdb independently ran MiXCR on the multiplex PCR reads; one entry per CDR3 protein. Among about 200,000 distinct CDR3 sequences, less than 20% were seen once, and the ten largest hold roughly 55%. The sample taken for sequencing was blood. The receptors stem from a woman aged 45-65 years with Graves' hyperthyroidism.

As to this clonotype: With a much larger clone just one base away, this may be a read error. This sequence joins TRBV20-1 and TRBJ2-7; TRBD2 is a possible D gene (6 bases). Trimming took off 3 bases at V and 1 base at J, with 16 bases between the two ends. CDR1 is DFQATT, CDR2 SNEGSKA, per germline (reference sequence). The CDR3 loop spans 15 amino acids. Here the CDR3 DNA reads TGCAGTGCTAGGCGGCGGGAAAGGCCTTCCTACGAGCAGTACTTC. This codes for CSARRRERPSYEQYF.

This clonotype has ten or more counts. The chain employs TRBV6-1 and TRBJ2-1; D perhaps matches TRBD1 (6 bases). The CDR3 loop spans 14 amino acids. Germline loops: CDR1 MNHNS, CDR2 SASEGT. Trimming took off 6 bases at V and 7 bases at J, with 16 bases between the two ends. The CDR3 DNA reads TGTGCCAGCAGAGCCACAGCGAGGGGGAATGAGCAGTTCTTC. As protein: CASRATARGNEQFF.

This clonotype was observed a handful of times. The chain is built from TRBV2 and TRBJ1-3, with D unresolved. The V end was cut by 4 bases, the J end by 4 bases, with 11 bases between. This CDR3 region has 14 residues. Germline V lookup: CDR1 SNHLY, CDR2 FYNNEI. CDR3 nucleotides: TGTGCCAGCAGTGGGGCAGCAACGGGAAACACCATATATTTT. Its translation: CASSGAATGNTIYF.

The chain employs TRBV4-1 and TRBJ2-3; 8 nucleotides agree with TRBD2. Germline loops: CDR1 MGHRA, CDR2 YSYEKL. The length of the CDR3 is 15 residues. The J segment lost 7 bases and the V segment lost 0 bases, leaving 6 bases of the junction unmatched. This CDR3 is CASSQDGSGSYTQYF. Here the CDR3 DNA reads TGCGCCAGCAGCCAAGACGGGAGCGGGAGTTATACGCAGTATTTT.

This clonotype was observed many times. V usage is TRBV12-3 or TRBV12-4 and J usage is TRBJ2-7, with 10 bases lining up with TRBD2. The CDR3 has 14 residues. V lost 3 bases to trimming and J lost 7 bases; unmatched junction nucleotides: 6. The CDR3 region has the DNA TGTGCCAGCAGTTTGGGAGCGGGAGGGGGGGAGCAGTACTTC. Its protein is CASSLGAGGGEQYF.

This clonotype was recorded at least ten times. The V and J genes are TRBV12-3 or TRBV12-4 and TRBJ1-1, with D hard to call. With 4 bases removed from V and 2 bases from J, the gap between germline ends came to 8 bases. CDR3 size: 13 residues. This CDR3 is CASSSSTNTEAFF. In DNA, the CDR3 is TGTGCCAGCAGTTCGTCTACCAACACTGAAGCTTTCTTT.

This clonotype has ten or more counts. The CDR3 coding sequence is TGTGCCAGCAGCCAAGGGGTAGCGGGAGTGTTAGATACGCAGTATTTT. Amino acid sequence: CASSQGVAGVLDTQYF. This sequence joins TRBV3-1 and TRBJ2-3; TRBD2 matches 9 bases. The CDR3 spans 16 residues. Trimming at V came to 1 base and at J to 5 bases, leaving 7 bases not matched to a gene. Germline CDR1 is LGHDT and CDR2 is YNNKEL (reference sequence).

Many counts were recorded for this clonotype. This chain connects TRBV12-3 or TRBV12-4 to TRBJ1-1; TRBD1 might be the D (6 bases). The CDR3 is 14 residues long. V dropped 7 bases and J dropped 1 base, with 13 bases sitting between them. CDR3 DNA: TGTGCCAGCAACCTGTACAGGGCGAACACTGAAGCTTTCTTT. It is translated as CASNLYRANTEAFF.

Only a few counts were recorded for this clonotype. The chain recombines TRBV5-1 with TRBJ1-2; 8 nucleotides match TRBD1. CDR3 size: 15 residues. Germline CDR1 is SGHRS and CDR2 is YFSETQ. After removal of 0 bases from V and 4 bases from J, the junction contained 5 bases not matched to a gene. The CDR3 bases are TGCGCCAGCAGCTTGGCAGGGGGGACAGGCTATGGCTACACCTTC. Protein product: CASSLAGGTGYGYTF.

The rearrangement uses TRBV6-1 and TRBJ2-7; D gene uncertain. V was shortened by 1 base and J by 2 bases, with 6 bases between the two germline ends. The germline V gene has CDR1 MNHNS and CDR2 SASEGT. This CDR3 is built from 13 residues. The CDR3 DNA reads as TGTGCCAGCAGTGAAGAGACCCCCTACGAGCAGTACTTC. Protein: CASSEETPYEQYF.

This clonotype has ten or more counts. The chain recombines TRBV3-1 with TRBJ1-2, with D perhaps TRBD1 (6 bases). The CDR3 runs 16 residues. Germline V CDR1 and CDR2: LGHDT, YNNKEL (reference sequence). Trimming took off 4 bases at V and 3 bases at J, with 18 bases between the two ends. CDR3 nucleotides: TGTGCCAGCAGCCGATCCGGGACAAAGGGGGACTATGGCTACACCTTC. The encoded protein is CASSRSGTKGDYGYTF.

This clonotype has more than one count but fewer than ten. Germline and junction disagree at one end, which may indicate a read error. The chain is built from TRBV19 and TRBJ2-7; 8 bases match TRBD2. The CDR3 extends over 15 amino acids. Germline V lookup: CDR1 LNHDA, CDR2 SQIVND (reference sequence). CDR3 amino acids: CVSSISGTSSYEQYF. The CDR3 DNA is TGTGTCAGTAGTATTTCCGGGACTAGCTCCTACGAGCAGTACTTC.

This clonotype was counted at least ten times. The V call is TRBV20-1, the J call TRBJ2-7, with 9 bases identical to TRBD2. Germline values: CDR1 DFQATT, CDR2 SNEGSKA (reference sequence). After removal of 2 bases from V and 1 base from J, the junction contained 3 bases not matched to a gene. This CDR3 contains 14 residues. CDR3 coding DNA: TGCAGTGCTAGAACCCTAGCGGGGTCCTACGAGCAGTACTTC. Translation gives CSARTLAGSYEQYF.

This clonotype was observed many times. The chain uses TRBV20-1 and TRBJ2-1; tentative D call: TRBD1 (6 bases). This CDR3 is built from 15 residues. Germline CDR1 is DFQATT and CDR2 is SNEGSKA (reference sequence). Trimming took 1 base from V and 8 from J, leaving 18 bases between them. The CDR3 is CSARALNTGFDEQFF. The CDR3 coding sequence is TGCAGTGCTAGAGCCCTTAATACAGGGTTCGATGAGCAGTTCTTC.

Here the CDR3 DNA reads TGCAGTGCTAGATACACCGCCACAGTTATCCAAGACCCCGATACGCAGTATTTT. It translates to CSARYTATVIQDPDTQYF. This chain uses TRBV20-1 with TRBJ2-3; D is undetermined. The germline V gene encodes CDR1 DFQATT and CDR2 SNEGSKA (reference sequence). This CDR3 contains 18 residues. The V end was cut by 2 bases, the J end by 6 bases, with 27 bases between.

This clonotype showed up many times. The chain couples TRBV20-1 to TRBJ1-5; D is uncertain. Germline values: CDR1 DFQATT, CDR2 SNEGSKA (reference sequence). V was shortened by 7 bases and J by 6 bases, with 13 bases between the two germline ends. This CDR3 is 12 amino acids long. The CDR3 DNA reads TGCAGTGTCGAGGGCGCGGGTCAGCCCCAGCATTTT. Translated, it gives CSVEGAGQPQHF.

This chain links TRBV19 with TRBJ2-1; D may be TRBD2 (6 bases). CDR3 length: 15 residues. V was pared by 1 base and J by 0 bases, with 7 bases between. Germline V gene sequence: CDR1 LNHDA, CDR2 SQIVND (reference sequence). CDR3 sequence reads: CASSIGRGSYNEQFF. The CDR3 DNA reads TGTGCCAGTAGTATAGGGCGGGGCTCCTACAATGAGCAGTTCTTC.

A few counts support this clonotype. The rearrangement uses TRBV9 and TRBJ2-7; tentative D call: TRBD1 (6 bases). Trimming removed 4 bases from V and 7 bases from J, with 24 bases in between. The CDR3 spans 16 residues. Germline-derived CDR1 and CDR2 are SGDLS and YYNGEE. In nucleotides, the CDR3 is TGTGCCAGCAGCATAGCCCCTGACAGGCAGGTAAGGGAGCAGTACTTC. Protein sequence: CASSIAPDRQVREQYF.

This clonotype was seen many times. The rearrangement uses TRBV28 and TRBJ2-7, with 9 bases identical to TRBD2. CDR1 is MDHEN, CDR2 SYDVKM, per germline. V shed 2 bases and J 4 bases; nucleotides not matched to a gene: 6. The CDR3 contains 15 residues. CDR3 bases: TGTGCCAGCAGTTTACCTAGCGGGACTAAGTACGAGCAGTACTTC. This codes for CASSLPSGTKYEQYF.

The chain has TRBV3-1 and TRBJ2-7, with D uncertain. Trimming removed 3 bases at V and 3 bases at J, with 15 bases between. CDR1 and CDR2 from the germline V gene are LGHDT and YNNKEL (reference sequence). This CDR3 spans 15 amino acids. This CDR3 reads CASSQGSSTDYEQYF. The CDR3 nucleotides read TGTGCCAGCAGCCAGGGGTCTAGTACGGACTACGAGCAGTACTTC.

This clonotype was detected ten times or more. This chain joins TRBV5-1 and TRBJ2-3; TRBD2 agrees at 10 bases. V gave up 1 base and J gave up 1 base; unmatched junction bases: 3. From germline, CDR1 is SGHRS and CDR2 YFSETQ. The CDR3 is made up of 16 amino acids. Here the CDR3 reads CASSLTSGMGTDTQYF. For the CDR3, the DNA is TGCGCCAGCAGCTTGACTAGCGGGATGGGCACAGATACGCAGTATTTT.

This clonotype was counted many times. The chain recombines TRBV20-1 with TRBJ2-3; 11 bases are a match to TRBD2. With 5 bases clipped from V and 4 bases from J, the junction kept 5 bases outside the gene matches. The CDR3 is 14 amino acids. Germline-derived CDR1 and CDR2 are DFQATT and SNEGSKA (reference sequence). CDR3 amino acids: CSAETSGNADTQYF. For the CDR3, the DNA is TGCAGTGCTGAGACTAGCGGGAACGCAGATACGCAGTATTTT.

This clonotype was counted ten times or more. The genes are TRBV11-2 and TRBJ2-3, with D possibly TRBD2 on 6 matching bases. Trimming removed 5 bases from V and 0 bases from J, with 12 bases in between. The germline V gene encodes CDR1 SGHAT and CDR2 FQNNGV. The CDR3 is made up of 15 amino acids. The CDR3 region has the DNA TGTGCCAGCAGCACCGAAAGCGGGAGCACAGATACGCAGTATTTT. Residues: CASSTESGSTDTQYF.

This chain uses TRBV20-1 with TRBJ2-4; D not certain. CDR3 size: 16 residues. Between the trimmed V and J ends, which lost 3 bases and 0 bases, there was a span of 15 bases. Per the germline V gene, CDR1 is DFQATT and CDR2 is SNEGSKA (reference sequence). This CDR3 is CSASAGDTLAKNIQYF. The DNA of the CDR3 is TGCAGTGCTAGCGCCGGCGACACCTTAGCCAAAAACATTCAGTACTTC.

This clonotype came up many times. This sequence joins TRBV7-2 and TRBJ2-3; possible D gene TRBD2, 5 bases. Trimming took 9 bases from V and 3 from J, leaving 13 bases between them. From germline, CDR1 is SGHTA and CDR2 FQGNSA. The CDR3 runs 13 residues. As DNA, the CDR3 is TGTGCCAGTAGTCAGGACTGGACAGATACGCAGTATTTT. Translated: CASSQDWTDTQYF.

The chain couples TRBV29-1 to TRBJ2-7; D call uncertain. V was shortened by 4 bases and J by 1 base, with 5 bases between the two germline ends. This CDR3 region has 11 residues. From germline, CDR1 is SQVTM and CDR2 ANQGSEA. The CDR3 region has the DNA TGCAGCGTTGCAGTTTCCTACGAGCAGTACTTC. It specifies CSVAVSYEQYF.

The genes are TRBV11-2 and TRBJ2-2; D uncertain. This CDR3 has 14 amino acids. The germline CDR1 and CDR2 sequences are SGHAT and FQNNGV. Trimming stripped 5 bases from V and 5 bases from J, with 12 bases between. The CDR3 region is CASSLTSRTGELFF. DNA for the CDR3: TGTGCCAGCAGCCTGACATCGCGGACCGGGGAGCTGTTTTTT. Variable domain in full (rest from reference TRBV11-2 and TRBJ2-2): EAGVAQSPRYKIIEKRQSVAFWCNPISGHATLYWYQQILGQGPKLLIQFQNNGVVDDSQLPKDRFSAERLKGVDSTLKIQPAKLEDSAVYLCASSLTSRTGELFFGEGSRLTVL.

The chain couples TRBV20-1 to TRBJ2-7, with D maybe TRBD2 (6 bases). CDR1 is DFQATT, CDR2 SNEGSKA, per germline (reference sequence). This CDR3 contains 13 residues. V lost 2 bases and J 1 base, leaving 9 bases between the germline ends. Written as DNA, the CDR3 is TGCAGTGCTAGATTGCGGGGATCCTACGAGCAGTACTTC. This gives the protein CSARLRGSYEQYF.

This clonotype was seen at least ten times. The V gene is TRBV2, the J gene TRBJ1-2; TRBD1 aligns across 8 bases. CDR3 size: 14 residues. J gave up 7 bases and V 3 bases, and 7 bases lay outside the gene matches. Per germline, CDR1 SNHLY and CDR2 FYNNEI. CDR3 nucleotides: TGTGCCAGCAGTGAGGCCAGGGGGCGATTTGGCTACACCTTC. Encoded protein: CASSEARGRFGYTF.